This T cell receptor (beta chain) was captured in a study of PD-L1 blockade in urothelial cancer (dated by TCRdb to 2016 to 2017). Describing the broader study: Every patient began therapy around 2014 and was given atezolizumab 1,200 mg intravenously every 3 weeks. About 90% of the roughly 29 patients were identified as males with urothelial cancer of bladder origin, and a prior smoking history was reported by 18 of 29 patients. Patients had an ECOG performance status of 0 or 1 and had received between 0 and 3 prior chemotherapy regimens. Blood samples were analyzed at two time points: 3 weeks after treatment start (second dose) and 6 weeks after treatment start. Blood samples gave a median of about 130,000 T cells and under 85,000 unique TCRs, with a median clonality of roughly 0.081. Somatic, immune and clinical correlates of response to PD-L1 blockade with atezolizumab in urothelial cancer were the focus of an exploratory multi-omic analysis. TCR sequencing covered pretreatment tumor samples and matched, serially collected peripheral blood taken before and after atezolizumab treatment. Progression-free survival longer than 6 months counted as durable clinical benefit, and TCR features were additionally tested against both progression-free and overall survival. In the same patients, pretreatment tumors underwent whole exome sequencing and RNA sequencing in addition to TCR sequencing. Nine patients achieved durable clinical benefit and 20 did not. Under 30 patients had pretreatment blood TCR-seq, about 24 had at least one posttreatment blood collection, and about 24 had tumor TCR-seq. Summary of the overall study and its limitations: Because of the small sample size (n ≈ 30) and the many exploratory analyses performed, the results are intended to be regarded as hypothesis-generating. Improved progression-free and overall survival was associated with having pretreatment peripheral blood TCR clonality below the median. At 3 weeks after the start of treatment, tumor-associated TCR clones in peripheral blood had expanded more in patients with durable benefit (n of about 22, p = 0.022).

Read against the paper, the sample's time point label means: peripheral blood 6 weeks after treatment start. A total of 29 patients with locally advanced or metastatic urothelial carcinoma, treated at Memorial Sloan Kettering on a trial protocol, made up the cohort. Peripheral blood mononuclear cells were collected from each patient pretreatment and during treatment, giving between 1 and 8 total time points per patient. The Qiagen DNeasy Blood extraction kit was used to purify genomic DNA from total PBMCs and from tumor samples. Collected pretreatment and during treatment, PBMCs were isolated and stored as previously described. Of note for this clone: Its antigen remains unidentified. Base quality data are lacking; no much larger clone is found one base away.

CDR1 and CDR2 are drawn from the germline V gene (reference sequence): SGHNT, YYREEE. V is pared back by 0 bases and J by 3 bases, with 15 bases lying between the germline termini. Including the terminal cysteine and phenylalanine, the CDR3 comprises 17 residues. Solely the CDR3 DNA is kept, with 51 bases framed from the first base. Synthetic TCR analog templates were spiked into each PCR to estimate absolute template abundance from read counts. The immunoSEQ assay was used to amplify TCRbeta CDR3 regions from genomic DNA with bias-controlled V and J gene primers. Sequencing of rearranged TCRbeta segments was done at approximately 20X coverage. In the authors' own workflow: Clustering was used to correct sequencing errors, and CDR3s were annotated against IMGT so that V, D and J genes could be assigned. Out-of-frame and stop-codon sequences were excluded, and only productive TCRbeta rearrangements were used in downstream analyses. Clonality was calculated as one minus the Shannon entropy normalized by the log of the number of unique productive sequences. Fisher's exact test with Benjamini-Hochberg correction, using a cutoff of adjusted p below 0.01, was how clones that differed between time points or between blood and tumor were identified. TCRdb provides this immuneACCESS table in a form limited to in-frame rearrangements. Some clones are lacking; in checked studies, under half of them reflect an unresolved V gene, and why the rest are absent is not known. The D gene and trimming were derived from the DNA, and the V and J assignments and clone size from that table. Within this sample are tens of thousands of clones, with around 84% of them counted one time only. The ten largest account for about 2.7% of the sample.

The input for sequencing was PBMCs, taken around atezolizumab (anti-PD-L1) treatment. In this chain, TRBV5-4 is recombined with TRBJ1-4, with the D gene not clear enough to name. This clonotype originated in a man between 65 and 80 years old with urothelial cancer. CDR3 reads: CASSLAEGATSNEKLFF. The DNA sequence is given as TGTGCCAGCAGCTTGGCTGAGGGAGCAACCTCTAATGAAAAACTGTTTTTT.